These 19 T cell receptor beta chains share one sample of origin, sequenced in a study of vaccination effects on CD4 cells after COVID-19. ViraFEST expansion of antigen-specific CD4+ T cells with viral peptide pools preceded sequencing. The culture ran for around 10 days before CD4+ T cells were isolated. Nucleocapsid antibodies stayed negative before and after vaccination, showing no earlier SARS-CoV-2 infection. No antigen has been assigned to these receptors. The table came from immunoSEQ multiplex PCR; TCRdb's copy has only in-frame clones and leaves some out. The repertoire includes tens of thousands of clones, about 79% of them detected once, and about 10% sits in the top ten. The specimen was CD4+ T cells from PBMCs cultured with SARS-CoV-2 spike peptides, collected before COVID-19 vaccination. These receptors all come from a human donor who received a COVID-19 vaccine.

V usage is TRBV29-1 and J usage is TRBJ1-2, with no clear D. This CDR3 has 13 residues. V was clipped by 6 bases and J by 0 bases, with 11 bases between them. Per the germline V gene, CDR1 is SQVTM and CDR2 is ANQGSEA. The CDR3, as DNA: TGCAGCGTATTGGGCCTCACTAACTATGGCTACACCTTC. This encodes CSVLGLTNYGYTF.

V and J are TRBV9 and TRBJ2-1; 8 bases align to TRBD1. The junction had 12 bases not matched to a gene; V was cut back by 6 bases and J by 1 base. Per germline, CDR1 SGDLS and CDR2 YYNGEE. This CDR3 is built from 17 residues. CDR3 in amino acids: CASTDGLGQGSYNEQFF. The CDR3 DNA sequence: TGTGCCAGCACCGATGGCCTTGGACAGGGTTCCTACAATGAGCAGTTCTTC. Looking up the rest from reference TRBV9 and TRBJ2-1 gives the full variable domain: DSGVTQTPKHLITATGQRVTLRCSPRSGDLSVYWYQQSLDQGLQFLIQYYNGEERAKGNILERFSAQQFPDLHSELNLSSLELGDSALYFCASTDGLGQGSYNEQFFGPGTRLTVL.

The rearrangement joins TRBV7-8 to TRBJ2-3; D is possibly TRBD2 (7 bases). Germline CDR1 reads SGHVS; CDR2 reads FQNEAQ. V was pared by 1 base and J by 5 bases, with 10 bases between. CDR3 length: 14 amino acids. CDR3 sequence (DNA): TGTGCCAGCAGCTTAGTGGGAGGGGGAGATACGCAGTATTTT. It translates to CASSLVGGGDTQYF. Based on the CDR3 plus reference TRBV7-8 and TRBJ2-3, the full variable domain is GAGVSQSPRYKVAKRGQDVALRCDPISGHVSLFWYQQALGQGPEFLTYFQNEAQLDKSGLPSDRFFAERPEGSVSTLKIQRTQQEDSAVYLCASSLVGGGDTQYFGPGTRLTVL.

V and J are TRBV5-1 and TRBJ2-3; maybe TRBD2 (6 bases). Germline CDR1 and CDR2: SGHRS and YFSETQ. The CDR3 is 19 residues long. The V end was cut by 0 bases, the J end by 2 bases, with 22 bases between. The CDR3 DNA reads as TGCGCCAGCAGCTTGGGGGCAGGCCTAGCGAGAAAAAACACAGATACGCAGTATTTT. Protein: CASSLGAGLARKNTDTQYF.

CDR3: CASRINTEAFF. CDR3 in DNA: TGTGCCAGCAGAATTAACACTGAAGCTTTCTTT. The chain recombines TRBV6-5 with TRBJ1-1; D is unresolved. In germline, CDR1 is MNHEY, CDR2 SVGAGI. The CDR3 covers 11 residues. Trimming took off 6 bases at V and 2 bases at J, with 4 bases between the two ends.

This clone was found a few times. The rearrangement uses TRBV5-1 and TRBJ1-2; D is uncertain. Trimming cost V 1 base and J 7 bases, with 11 bases left between them. Germline V CDR1 and CDR2: SGHRS, YFSETQ. This CDR3 has 13 amino acids. Written as DNA, the CDR3 is TGCGCCAGCAGCTTGCCGGAGGGTGGTGGCTACACCTTC. Amino acid sequence: CASSLPEGGGYTF.

The V gene is TRBV28, the J gene TRBJ2-2, with TRBD1 identical over 8 bases. Germline trimming cut 3 bases from V and 1 base from J; bases unmatched to any gene: 7. CDR3 length equals 17 residues. The germline V gene encodes CDR1 MDHEN and CDR2 SYDVKM. CDR3 DNA: TGTGCCAGCAGTTTCCAAGCAGGGGGCGTGAACACCGGGGAGCTGTTTTTT. It encodes CASSFQAGGVNTGELFF.

The chain links TRBV3-1 (or the pseudogene TRBV3-2) to TRBJ2-3; D gene uncertain. This CDR3 has 16 amino acids. Looked up from germline, CDR1 is LGHDT and CDR2 is YNNKEL (reference sequence). Deletions cut 0 bases from V and 0 bases from J, with 10 bases between. The DNA for the CDR3 is TGTGCCAGCAGCCAAGATGGGTGGCCCAGCACAGATACGCAGTATTTT. The encoded protein is CASSQDGWPSTDTQYF.

The chain is built from TRBV7-2 and TRBJ1-6, with no clear D. The germline gives CDR1 SGHTA, CDR2 FQGNSA. The CDR3 is 15 amino acids. Trimming removed 1 base at V and 7 bases at J, with 11 bases between. The CDR3 DNA sequence: TGTGCCAGCAGCTTAGGCCCGTCAGCCAATTCACCCCTCCACTTT. This translates into CASSLGPSANSPLHF.

This sequence joins TRBV5-1 and TRBJ2-2; D tentatively fits TRBD1 or TRBD2 (7 bases each). CDR1 is SGHRS and CDR2 is YFSETQ in the germline V gene. Trimming shortened V by 4 bases and J by 1 base, and 11 bases separated the two germline ends. The CDR3 extends over 15 amino acids. As DNA, the CDR3 is TGCGCCAGCAGCCCCAGGGGGGGGAACACCGGGGAGCTGTTTTTT. It yields the protein CASSPRGGNTGELFF.

The rearrangement joins TRBV21-1 to TRBJ2-4. TRBV21-1 corresponds to a pseudogene. This CDR3 region has 16 residues. CDR3 sequence: CASSTHPKVAKNIQYF. Written as DNA, the CDR3 is TGTGCCAGCAGCACACATCCTAAAGTAGCCAAAAACATTCAGTACTTC.

This rearrangement joins TRBV21-1 to TRBJ2-7; the tabulated D call, TRBD1, remains unverified against the DNA. TRBV21-1 is marked as a pseudogene. The CDR3 spans 15 residues. The CDR3 bases are TGTGCCAGCAGCAACGGACAGGTGGTTTATTCCGAGCAGTACGTC. As protein: CASSNGQVVYSEQYV.

This clone was seen once. The gene calls are TRBV7-2 and TRBJ2-2; D unresolved. The CDR3 is made up of 16 amino acids. Per the germline V gene, CDR1 is SGHTA and CDR2 is FQGNSA. Trimming took off 7 bases at V and 6 bases at J, with 21 bases between the two ends. The CDR3 coding sequence is TGTGCCAGCACCGAATCCGCCCAGACGGTTGCCGGGGAGCTGTTTTTT. Residues: CASTESAQTVAGELFF.

The V and J genes are TRBV5-4 and TRBJ1-1; 8 bases fit TRBD1. CDR1 is SGHNT, CDR2 YYREEE, per germline (reference sequence). With V trimmed by 4 bases and J by 1 base, 9 bases remained unmatched. This CDR3 has 16 residues. The CDR3 region is CASSTRRQGRNTEAFF. The CDR3 bases are TGTGCCAGCAGCACCCGTAGACAGGGGCGGAACACTGAAGCTTTCTTT. Variable domain in full (rest from reference TRBV5-4 and TRBJ1-1): ETGVTQSPTHLIKTRGQQVTLRCSSQSGHNTVSWYQQALGQGPQFIFQYYREEENGRGNFPPRFSGLQFPNYSSELNVNALELDDSALYLCASSTRRQGRNTEAFFGQGTRLTVV.

The chain has TRBV30 and TRBJ2-7, with D unclear. CDR1 is GTSNPN and CDR2 is SVGIG in the germline V gene (reference sequence). The V and J ends lost 3 bases and 6 bases respectively, with 18 bases between them. The CDR3 runs to 14 residues. The CDR3 DNA reads TGTGCCTGGAGCCGTATTGGTTCGGCAGTCGAGCAGTACGTC. Protein: CAWSRIGSAVEQYV.

The V gene is TRBV6-6, the J gene TRBJ1-2; 9 nucleotides line up with TRBD1. Losses at the gene ends were 5 bases for V and 2 bases for J; bases not matched to a gene: 3. The CDR3 contains 14 residues. The V gene's germline CDR1 is MNHNY and CDR2 SVGAGI (reference sequence). The CDR3 reads CASSNTGGNYGYTF. In DNA form, the CDR3 reads TGTGCCAGCAGTAATACAGGGGGCAACTATGGCTACACCTTC.

The chain employs TRBV5-8 and TRBJ1-4; 8 nucleotides align to TRBD1. Trimming took 10 bases from V and 3 from J; bases not matched to a gene: 8. The CDR3 is made up of 14 amino acids. In germline, CDR1 is SGHTS, CDR2 YDEGEE. The DNA for the CDR3 is TGTGCCGCGGCCAGGGGGCGGGCTAATGAAAAACTGTTTTTT. It translates to CAAARGRANEKLFF.

This sequence joins TRBV6-2 or TRBV6-3 and TRBJ2-2, with D possibly being TRBD1 (5 bases). The V end was cut by 5 bases, the J end by 3 bases, with 13 bases between. This CDR3 is 15 amino acids long. Germline lookup yields CDR1 MNHEY and CDR2 SVGEGT. CDR3 in DNA: TGTGCCAGCAGTCGTGGCAGGGTCGACACCGGGGAGCTGTTTTTT. It encodes CASSRGRVDTGELFF.

A single count supports this clone. V and J are TRBV4-1 and TRBJ1-1; 7 bases align to TRBD1. Germline V CDR1 and CDR2: MGHRA, YSYEKL. The junction had 6 bases not matched to a gene; V was cut back by 1 base and J by 1 base. This CDR3 has 16 amino acids. CDR3 coding DNA: TGCGCCAGCAGCCAAGGACAGGGAGTTACGAACACTGAAGCTTTCTTT. Amino acids: CASSQGQGVTNTEAFF.